This T cell receptor (beta chain) was found in a study of monozygotic twins with cystic fibrosis. The germline V gene encodes CDR1 SGHRS and CDR2 YFSETQ. This CDR3 is 13 amino acids long. Trimming removed 3 bases at V and 3 bases at J, with 10 bases between. The method was immunoSEQ multiplex PCR; TCRdb's version includes in-frame clones alone and lacks a portion of them. The sample comprises 12,000 to 15,000 clones, 70% to 90% of which are singletons, and 1% to 1.2% rests with the top ten. The chain carries TRBV5-1 and TRBJ2-7; D remains ambiguous. The sequencing sample was made of blood. This receptor was identified in a boy aged 10-17 years with cystic fibrosis. The CDR3 loop is CASSSMTGYEQYF. In DNA form, the CDR3 reads TGCGCCAGCAGCTCCATGACCGGCTACGAGCAGTACTTC.